The 25 T cell receptor beta chains below were found in one sample sequenced in a study of CD8+ T cells in alopecia areata. Treatment: oral pan-JAK inhibitor, 5-10 mg twice daily. Extracted from the samples, RNA was reverse transcribed into cDNA to serve as the sequencing template. The table came from immunoSEQ multiplex PCR; TCRdb's copy has only in-frame clones and leaves some out. The sample holds some 95,000 clones, roughly two fifths seen once. The sequenced sample was CD8+ T cells sorted from blood, obtained at week 24, from a patient treated with tofacitinib. The source of these receptors is a human donor with alopecia areata.

This chain links TRBV28 with TRBJ2-5, with a possible D match to TRBD1 (5 bases). V lost 5 bases, J lost 5 bases, and 15 bases lay in between. CDR3 length: 14 residues. CDR1 is MDHEN and CDR2 is SYDVKM in the germline V gene. The CDR3 DNA reads as TGTGCCAGCAGTCCCCAGGGAAGCCGCGAGACCCAGTACTTC. Amino acid sequence: CASSPQGSRETQYF.

This clone occurred a few times. This chain joins TRBV29-1 and TRBJ1-3; D not resolved. Trimming stripped 6 bases from V and 0 bases from J, with 12 bases between. The germline V gene has CDR1 SQVTM and CDR2 ANQGSEA. CDR3 length equals 14 residues. The CDR3 reads CSVFQDGSGNTIYF. The CDR3, as DNA: TGCAGCGTCTTCCAGGACGGCTCTGGAAACACCATATATTTT.

This clone was counted between two and nine times. This chain links TRBV19 with TRBJ2-7; D is possibly TRBD1 or TRBD2 (5 bases each). Between the trimmed V and J ends, which lost 5 bases and 3 bases, there was a span of 14 bases. The CDR3 has 14 amino acids. In germline, CDR1 is LNHDA, CDR2 SQIVND (reference sequence). As DNA, the CDR3 is TGTGCCAGTAGTTTCCGGGACGGGGTCTACGAGCAGTACTTC. Amino acids: CASSFRDGVYEQYF.

V is TRBV4-1 and J is TRBJ1-4; D not resolved. The CDR3 runs 14 residues. V was clipped by 4 bases and J by 11 bases, with 17 bases between them. CDR1 and CDR2 from the germline V gene are MGHRA and YSYEKL. Here the CDR3 DNA reads TGCGCCAGCAGCCTCCCCGGTATGGAGGAGAAACTGTTTTTT. As protein: CASSLPGMEEKLFF.

The J gene is TRBJ2-1, the V gene TRBV7-3; unclear D gene. Germline CDR1 is SGHTA and CDR2 is FQGTGA. The CDR3 contains 14 residues. Trimming shortened V by 2 bases and J by 0 bases, and 5 bases separated the two germline ends. The chain's CDR3 is CASSLLGSYNEQFF. In DNA, the CDR3 is TGTGCCAGCAGCTTATTGGGCTCCTACAATGAGCAGTTCTTC.

The V and J genes are TRBV5-6 and TRBJ1-2; TRBD1 aligns across 7 bases. The CDR3 has 13 residues. CDR1 and CDR2 (germline): SGHDT, YYEEEE. V dropped 2 bases and J dropped 4; count of bases not matched to a gene: 2. CDR3 amino acids: CASSLGTAYGYTF. The CDR3 nucleotides are TGTGCCAGCAGCTTAGGGACAGCCTATGGCTACACCTTC.

Only a few counts were recorded for this clone. This rearrangement joins TRBV27 to TRBJ2-1, with 7 bases identical to TRBD1. V dropped 5 bases and J dropped 8; count of bases not matched to a gene: 9. CDR3 size: 14 residues. CDR1 MNHEY and CDR2 SMNVEV come from the germline V gene (reference sequence). The CDR3 nucleotides are TGTGCCAGCAGTATAGAAACAGGGGACGATGAGCAGTTCTTC. It translates to CASSIETGDDEQFF.

This sequence joins TRBV6-5 and TRBJ2-7; TRBD2 might be the D (6 bases). This CDR3 is 14 amino acids long. V was trimmed by 2 bases and J by 7 bases, leaving 15 bases between them. The V gene's germline CDR1 is MNHEY and CDR2 SVGAGI. The CDR3, as DNA: TGTGCCAGCAGTTACGGGCTAGCGTCTGGGGAGCAGTACTTC. Its protein product is CASSYGLASGEQYF.

The rearrangement uses TRBV25-1 and TRBJ2-2; the match to TRBD1 covers 8 bases. The CDR3 extends over 14 amino acids. After removal of 6 bases from V and 3 bases from J, the junction contained 3 bases not matched to a gene. Germline loops: CDR1 MGHDK, CDR2 SYGVNS. CDR3 amino acids: CASRVGQDTGELFF. The CDR3 region has the DNA TGTGCCAGCAGGGTGGGACAGGACACCGGGGAGCTGTTTTTT. Looking up the rest from reference TRBV25-1 and TRBJ2-2 gives the full variable domain: EADIYQTPRYLVIGTGKKITLECSQTMGHDKMYWYQQDPGMELHLIHYSYGVNSTEKGDLSSESTVSRIRTEHFPLTLESARPSHTSQYLCASRVGQDTGELFFGEGSRLTVL.

The table lists this clone with a few counts. CDR3 residues: CASSEELAGPFNEQFF. The CDR3 DNA follows: TGTGCCAGCAGTGAAGAGCTAGCGGGACCCTTCAATGAGCAGTTCTTC. This rearrangement joins TRBV6-1 to TRBJ2-1; 9 nucleotides agree with TRBD2. There are 16 residues in the CDR3. The V gene end was trimmed by 1 base and the J gene end by 6 bases; junction bases not matched to a gene: 7. Germline V CDR1 and CDR2: MNHNS, SASEGT.

This chain links TRBV2 with TRBJ2-5, with TRBD2 matching over 13 bases. V was pared by 11 bases and J by 5 bases, with 23 bases of the junction left unmatched. Germline values: CDR1 SNHLY, CDR2 FYNNEI. This CDR3 spans 19 amino acids. The CDR3 is CAAPAIWSGTSGIGETQYF. The CDR3 bases are TGTGCCGCTCCAGCAATATGGTCTGGGACTAGCGGGATCGGGGAGACCCAGTACTTC.

This chain joins TRBV29-1 and TRBJ2-1; D remains ambiguous. The germline gives CDR1 SQVTM, CDR2 ANQGSEA. This CDR3 contains 12 residues. Trimming left V 4 bases short and J 2 bases short, with 6 bases between. CDR3: CSVVGAYNEQFF. In nucleotides, the CDR3 is TGCAGCGTTGTCGGTGCCTACAATGAGCAGTTCTTC.

This rearrangement joins TRBV29-1 to TRBJ2-7; weak D call: TRBD2 (6 bases). V lost 7 bases and J 4 bases, leaving 14 bases between the germline ends. Germline CDR1 and CDR2: SQVTM and ANQGSEA. The CDR3 contains 12 residues. CDR3 loop: CSALTSSYEQYF. The CDR3 DNA reads as TGCAGCGCCTTGACTAGTTCGTACGAGCAGTACTTC.

This clone appeared a few times. The chain employs TRBV4-1 and TRBJ2-7, with D perhaps matching TRBD1 (6 bases). The V gene lost 8 bases and the J gene lost 3 bases, with 14 bases spanning the gap. CDR3 size: 13 residues. Germline loops: CDR1 MGHRA, CDR2 YSYEKL. CDR3 in amino acids: CASGGGAGYEQYF. CDR3 coding DNA: TGCGCCAGCGGTGGGGGCGCCGGCTACGAGCAGTACTTC.

The CDR3 loop reads CASKGSYNEQFF. The CDR3 DNA follows: TGCGCCAGCAAGGGCTCCTACAATGAGCAGTTCTTC. The chain employs TRBV5-1 and TRBJ2-1; D remains unclear. V was clipped by 6 bases and J by 0 bases, with 4 bases between them. The CDR3 totals 12 residues. CDR1 is SGHRS and CDR2 is YFSETQ in the germline V gene.

CDR3 sequence reads: CSGRLDNEQFF. CDR3 DNA sequence: TGCAGCGGCCGTCTTGACAATGAGCAGTTCTTC. The V call is TRBV29-1, the J call TRBJ2-1, with D unresolved. With 7 bases removed from V and 5 bases from J, the gap between germline ends came to 9 bases. This CDR3 comprises 11 residues. Per the germline V gene, CDR1 is SQVTM and CDR2 is ANQGSEA.

The rearrangement joins TRBV29-1 to TRBJ2-1; 7 bases map to TRBD1. The junction had 3 bases not matched to a gene; V was cut back by 4 bases and J by 3 bases. CDR3 length equals 13 residues. The V gene's germline CDR1 is SQVTM and CDR2 ANQGSEA. CDR3 sequence (DNA): TGCAGCGTTGGACAGGGAATCTACAATGAGCAGTTCTTC. It is translated as CSVGQGIYNEQFF.

This clone came up a few times. The V call is TRBV6-5, the J call TRBJ2-1, with unresolved D. Trimming left V 6 bases short and J 3 bases short, with 9 bases between. The CDR3 contains 13 residues. Germline-derived CDR1 and CDR2 are MNHEY and SVGAGI. CDR3 coding DNA: TGTGCCAGCAGCATCAACGGCTACAATGAGCAGTTCTTC. Protein: CASSINGYNEQFF.

J is TRBJ2-7 and V is TRBV18; 7 bases match TRBD2. CDR1 KGHSH and CDR2 LQKENI come from the germline V gene. Trimming cost V 6 bases and J 3 bases; bases outside gene matches: 11. The CDR3 runs to 15 residues. The CDR3 spells CASSEGGPSGYEQYF. The CDR3 bases are TGTGCCAGCTCGGAGGGCGGGCCTAGCGGCTACGAGCAGTACTTC. The whole variable domain, remainder taken from reference TRBV18 and TRBJ2-7, is NAGVMQNPRHLVRRRGQEARLRCSPMKGHSHVYWYRQLPEEGLKFMVYLQKENIIDESGMPKERFSAEFPKEGPSILRIQQVVRGDSAAYFCASSEGGPSGYEQYFGPGTRLTVT.

V usage is TRBV6-6 and J usage is TRBJ1-3, with no clear D. V lost 7 bases to trimming and J lost 2 bases, with 9 bases between them. The CDR3 runs 13 residues. Germline lookup yields CDR1 MNHNY and CDR2 SVGAGI (reference sequence). CDR3 in DNA: TGTGCCAGCATCTCAGCCGCTGGAAACACCATATATTTT. Its translation is CASISAAGNTIYF.

V usage is TRBV4-1 and J usage is TRBJ2-7; 9 nucleotides agree with TRBD1. The CDR3 is 15 residues long. Germline V gene sequence: CDR1 MGHRA, CDR2 YSYEKL. V dropped 0 bases and J dropped 6; count of bases not matched to a gene: 6. Here the CDR3 reads CASSQEGTGPSEQYF. For the CDR3, the DNA is TGCGCCAGCAGCCAAGAAGGGACAGGGCCCTCCGAGCAGTACTTC.

This chain links TRBV4-1 with TRBJ1-1, with 7 bases identical to TRBD1. The trim removed 2 bases at V and 3 bases at J, leaving 6 bases unmatched. This CDR3 comprises 15 residues. Looked up from germline, CDR1 is MGHRA and CDR2 is YSYEKL. The CDR3, as DNA: TGCGCCAGCAGCCAACAAGGTAGGGGGCACACTGAAGCTTTCTTT. Its translation is CASSQQGRGHTEAFF.

The chain uses TRBV7-9 and TRBJ2-7, with D tentatively TRBD1 or TRBD2 (5 bases each). The CDR3 is made up of 17 amino acids. Trimming left V 4 bases short and J 0 bases short, with 19 bases between. Per the germline V gene, CDR1 is SEHNR and CDR2 is FQNEAQ (reference sequence). CDR3 residues: CASSSDLGTNLSYEQYF. DNA of the CDR3: TGTGCCAGCAGCTCAGACCTCGGGACCAACCTCTCCTACGAGCAGTACTTC.

This clone was detected only a few times. The chain employs TRBV5-4 and TRBJ2-1; tentatively, D is TRBD2 (5 bases). CDR3 size: 15 residues. From germline, CDR1 is SGHNT and CDR2 YYREEE (reference sequence). Trimming took 1 base from V and 0 from J, leaving 8 bases between them. The CDR3 nucleotides read TGTGCCAGCAGCTTGCGAGGGAGCTCCTACAATGAGCAGTTCTTC. It is translated as CASSLRGSSYNEQFF. The complete variable domain, with remaining parts taken from reference TRBV5-4 and TRBJ2-1, reads ETGVTQSPTHLIKTRGQQVTLRCSSQSGHNTVSWYQQALGQGPQFIFQYYREEENGRGNFPPRFSGLQFPNYSSELNVNALELDDSALYLCASSLRGSSYNEQFFGPGTRLTVL.

V usage is TRBV9 and J usage is TRBJ2-1, with TRBD1 matching over 10 bases. CDR3 length equals 16 residues. The germline CDR1 and CDR2 sequences are SGDLS and YYNGEE. V trimming: 0 bases; J trimming: 9 bases; junction bases outside the gene matches: 9. The CDR3 sequence is CASSVDPGQGTTEQFF. CDR3 coding DNA: TGTGCCAGCAGCGTAGACCCGGGACAGGGGACAACTGAGCAGTTCTTC.